This T cell receptor (beta chain) was observed in a study of blood T cells in healthy people across ages. Regarding the study as a whole: Unsorted PBMC input precluded a conclusive naive versus antigen-experienced comparison. Older age coincided with a roughly linear decline in TCR beta diversity per million T cells.

The CDR3 covers 16 residues. Germline V gives CDR1 KGHSH, CDR2 LQKENI. Trimming left V 3 bases short and J 3 bases short, with 15 bases between. A remark on this clonotype: The antigen remains unidentified.

In each sample, at least 6.5 million PBMCs were isolated. The second PCR ran about 7 to 12 cycles with a sample-barcoded 5' primer and J-beta primers. TCRdb called the 5' RACE reads again in MiXCR, with one record for every CDR3 protein. The profile shows 2 million or so distinct CDR3 sequences, about 50% of them singletons. The sample consisted of blood. This TCR was recovered from a woman in her 40s in good health. This chain joins TRBV18 and TRBJ1-5; TRBD1 might be the D (5 bases). CDR3 bases: TGTGCCAGCTCACCGCGCCGGCAGGGCCTCAATCAGCCCCAGCATTTT. It specifies CASSPRRQGLNQPQHF.